This TCR beta chain was recorded in a study of blood T cell repertoires in COVID-19. From germline, CDR1 is LNHNV and CDR2 YYDKDF (reference sequence). V gave up 4 bases and J gave up 12 bases, with 13 bases separating them. The CDR3 contains 13 residues. Sequencing was performed with immunoSEQ multiplex PCR; in TCRdb, only in-frame clones are kept and a portion is missing. The table has around 300,000 clones, 88% seen once. Individuals drawn from approximately 22 US areas were about 18 to 100 years old. Donors in Cohort 3 who had recovered were those with two negative PCRs, healthcare professional clearance, or resolution of their symptoms.

The chain joins TRBV15 to TRBJ1-6; D is uncertain. The TCR sequence derives from a man younger than 40 who had recovered from COVID-19. Sequenced input: PBMCs or T cells enriched from blood (not recorded which). In DNA form, the CDR3 reads TGTGCCACCAGCACTCCGGAGCGTGGACCCCTCCACTTT. This translates into CATSTPERGPLHF.